A single sample is the source of the 20 T cell receptor beta chains below, sequenced in a study of blood T cell repertoires in COVID-19. TCRdb's table, derived via immunoSEQ multiplex PCR, lists solely in-frame clones and lacks some. Altogether 290,000 or so clones are present, around 84% being singletons, with the ten largest covering about 5%. Material: PBMCs or T cells enriched from blood (not recorded which). These receptors were collected from a man aged 35-49 years who had been exposed to COVID-19.

DNA of the CDR3: TGTGCCAGCTCACCCCAGGGGGCGGCCATGAACACTGAAGCTTTCTTT. Protein product: CASSPQGAAMNTEAFF. The chain joins TRBV18 to TRBJ1-1, with TRBD1 identical over 8 bases. The CDR3 spans 16 residues. Per the germline V gene, CDR1 is KGHSH and CDR2 is LQKENI. Trimming took 3 bases from V and 0 from J; bases not matched to a gene: 6.

V usage is TRBV2 and J usage is TRBJ1-2; 8 bases fit TRBD1. Germline CDR1 SNHLY, CDR2 FYNNEI. After removal of 2 bases from V and 8 bases from J, the junction contained 7 bases not matched to a gene. The CDR3 runs to 14 residues. CDR3 loop: CASSETDRDGGYTF. Written as DNA, the CDR3 is TGTGCCAGCAGTGAAACGGACAGGGATGGCGGCTACACCTTC.

This chain links TRBV15 with TRBJ2-7; D is possibly TRBD1 (6 bases). V was clipped by 1 base and J by 1 base, with 11 bases between them. This CDR3 contains 15 residues. Germline CDR1 LNHNV, CDR2 YYDKDF (reference sequence). CDR3 in DNA: TGTGCCACCAGCAGAGCTCTGGACAGTTCCTACGAGCAGTACTTC. Its translation: CATSRALDSSYEQYF.

V gene TRBV27 combines with J gene TRBJ2-7, with 8 bases that match TRBD1. Per germline, CDR1 MNHEY and CDR2 SMNVEV (reference sequence). Unmatched junction bases numbered 3, after V lost 0 bases and J lost 5 bases. The CDR3 consists of 14 residues. In DNA, the CDR3 is TGTGCCAGCAGTTTATCGTCAGGGGGCAACGAGCAGTACTTC. Amino acid sequence: CASSLSSGGNEQYF.

The chain joins TRBV7-9 to TRBJ1-1, with D uncertain. The CDR3 loop spans 13 amino acids. The germline V gene has CDR1 SEHNR and CDR2 FQNEAQ (reference sequence). Trimming took off 2 bases at V and 3 bases at J, with 7 bases between the two ends. For the CDR3, the DNA is TGTGCCAGCAGCTTATCGAGGGACACTGAAGCTTTCTTT. Protein sequence: CASSLSRDTEAFF.

The chain recombines TRBV2 with TRBJ1-2; D unclear. CDR1 SNHLY and CDR2 FYNNEI come from the germline V gene. The CDR3 totals 13 residues. Deletions cut 4 bases from V and 5 bases from J, with 11 bases between. This CDR3 is CASSVGLKYGYTF. The CDR3 DNA reads TGTGCCAGCAGTGTAGGACTGAAATATGGCTACACCTTC.

DNA of the CDR3: TGTGCCAGCAGCTTCGGACAGGGTAATGAAAAACTGTTTTTT. The encoded protein is CASSFGQGNEKLFF. The J gene is TRBJ1-4, the V gene TRBV5-6; 8 nucleotides agree with TRBD1. CDR3 size: 14 residues. J gave up 4 bases and V 2 bases, and 1 base lay outside the gene matches. The germline V gene has CDR1 SGHDT and CDR2 YYEEEE.

The chain uses TRBV5-6 and TRBJ2-2; TRBD1 might be the D (5 bases). With 0 bases removed from V and 0 bases from J, the gap between germline ends came to 9 bases. The CDR3 length is 16 residues. Germline V gene lookup returns CDR1 SGHDT and CDR2 YYEEEE. The CDR3: CASSLVDRTNTGELFF. CDR3 sequence (DNA): TGTGCCAGCAGCTTGGTAGACAGAACGAACACCGGGGAGCTGTTTTTT.

The chain employs TRBV10-3 and TRBJ2-3, with D possibly matching TRBD1 (5 bases). The V gene lost 11 bases and the J gene lost 0 bases, with 18 bases spanning the gap. The germline gives CDR1 ENHRY, CDR2 SYGVKD. This CDR3 has 15 amino acids. The CDR3 DNA follows: TGTGCCTTACCTGAAGGGGATGCTAGCACAGATACGCAGTATTTT. This translates into CALPEGDASTDTQYF.

This sequence joins TRBV6-5 and TRBJ1-2, with unresolved D. V was trimmed by 7 bases and J by 3 bases, leaving 9 bases between them. The CDR3 extends over 12 amino acids. Germline CDR1 and CDR2: MNHEY and SVGAGI. The CDR3 here is CASTPPDYGYTF. CDR3 nucleotide sequence: TGTGCCAGCACCCCCCCGGACTATGGCTACACCTTC.

The chain is built from TRBV6-5 and TRBJ2-3; D not certain. The V end lost 7 bases, the J end lost 3 bases, and 8 bases lay between the germline ends. This CDR3 region has 12 residues. Germline values: CDR1 MNHEY, CDR2 SVGAGI. The CDR3 protein is CASTSLTDTQYF. The DNA of the CDR3 is TGTGCCAGCACGTCCCTTACAGATACGCAGTATTTT.

This chain links TRBV5-3 with TRBJ1-3; TRBD1 matches at 8 bases. TRBV5-3 is an ORF, and what it does is uncertain. This CDR3 has 17 amino acids. The ends lost 0 bases at V and 2 bases at J; junction bases unmatched: 7. DNA of the CDR3: TGTGCCAGAAGCTTGGGGACTGGGACAGGCGCTGGAAACACCATATATTTT. This translates into CARSLGTGTGAGNTIYF.

On this clone itself: Other nucleotide sequences in the sample specify the same CDR3. V usage is TRBV5-1 and J usage is TRBJ2-3; TRBD1 might be the D (5 bases). Germline CDR1 is SGHRS and CDR2 is YFSETQ. V was cut by 1 base and J by 0 bases, with 9 bases left in between. This CDR3 contains 15 residues. Here the CDR3 DNA reads TGCGCCAGCAGCTTGAGGGGCCTTAGCACAGATACGCAGTATTTT. Translating it yields CASSLRGLSTDTQYF.

The chain joins TRBV19 to TRBJ1-5, with a tentative D call TRBD1 (6 bases). V was shortened by 7 bases and J by 4 bases, with 23 bases between the two germline ends. The length of the CDR3 is 17 residues. Germline V gene lookup returns CDR1 LNHDA and CDR2 SQIVND (reference sequence). Written as DNA, the CDR3 is TGTGCCAGTAAACCCCCCCAGGCACAGGGTGATAATCAGCCCCAGCATTTT. Amino acid sequence: CASKPPQAQGDNQPQHF. Based on the CDR3 plus reference TRBV19 and TRBJ1-5, the full variable domain is DGGITQSPKYLFRKEGQNVTLSCEQNLNHDAMYWYRQDPGQGLRLIYYSQIVNDFQKGDIAEGYSVSREKKESFPLTVTSAQKNPTAFYLCASKPPQAQGDNQPQHFGDGTRLSIL.

CDR3 residues: CASSPGGYNEQFF. The CDR3 nucleotides are TGCGCCAGCAGTCCGGGAGGCTACAATGAGCAGTTCTTC. The V gene is TRBV10-1, the J gene TRBJ2-1; 7 bases fit TRBD2. Trimming cost V 5 bases and J 3 bases; bases outside gene matches: 1. Germline values: CDR1 WNHNN, CDR2 SYGVQD (reference sequence). The CDR3 consists of 13 residues.

The CDR3: CATQAGGASYEQYF. CDR3 coding DNA: TGTGCCACCCAGGCGGGGGGCGCATCATACGAGCAGTACTTC. The chain employs TRBV15 and TRBJ2-7, with 8 bases matching TRBD2. The ends lost 8 bases at V and 4 bases at J; junction bases unmatched: 10. The CDR3 runs 14 residues. Germline V gene sequence: CDR1 LNHNV, CDR2 YYDKDF (reference sequence).

In its sample, this clone was seen many times. V usage is TRBV29-1 and J usage is TRBJ2-3; 13 bases align to TRBD2. The trim removed 1 base at V and 3 bases at J, leaving 10 bases unmatched. Per germline, CDR1 SQVTM and CDR2 ANQGSEA. CDR3 length: 18 residues. CDR3 in amino acids: CSVEGTSGRAWETDTQYF. As DNA, the CDR3 is TGCAGCGTTGAAGGAACTAGCGGGAGGGCCTGGGAAACAGATACGCAGTATTTT.

The chain recombines TRBV9 with TRBJ2-3; 7 bases are shared with TRBD1. Germline V gene sequence: CDR1 SGDLS, CDR2 YYNGEE. The CDR3 spans 14 residues. The J segment lost 3 bases and the V segment lost 4 bases, leaving 5 bases of the junction unmatched. The CDR3 DNA sequence: TGTGCCAGCAGCATGACAGGGCTAACAGATACGCAGTATTTT. Translated, it gives CASSMTGLTDTQYF.

This chain links TRBV7-8 with TRBJ2-6; TRBD2 might be the D (6 bases). Germline V gene sequence: CDR1 SGHVS, CDR2 FQNEAQ. The CDR3 consists of 16 residues. Trimming pared 5 bases from V and 4 bases from J, leaving 15 bases between. CDR3 amino acids: CASSAMEGSGANVLTF. DNA of the CDR3: TGTGCCAGCAGCGCAATGGAGGGCTCCGGGGCCAACGTCCTGACTTTC.

Notes on this clone: Its ends do not fully match the called genes, so a read error is possible. The rearrangement uses TRBV9 and TRBJ1-6; D gene ambiguous. The CDR3 extends over 15 amino acids. Germline CDR1 reads SGDLS; CDR2 reads YYNGEE. The CDR3 nucleotides read TGTGCCAGCAGCGTAGCTACGGGGTATACTTCACCCCTCCACTTT. Residues: CASSVATGYTSPLHF.